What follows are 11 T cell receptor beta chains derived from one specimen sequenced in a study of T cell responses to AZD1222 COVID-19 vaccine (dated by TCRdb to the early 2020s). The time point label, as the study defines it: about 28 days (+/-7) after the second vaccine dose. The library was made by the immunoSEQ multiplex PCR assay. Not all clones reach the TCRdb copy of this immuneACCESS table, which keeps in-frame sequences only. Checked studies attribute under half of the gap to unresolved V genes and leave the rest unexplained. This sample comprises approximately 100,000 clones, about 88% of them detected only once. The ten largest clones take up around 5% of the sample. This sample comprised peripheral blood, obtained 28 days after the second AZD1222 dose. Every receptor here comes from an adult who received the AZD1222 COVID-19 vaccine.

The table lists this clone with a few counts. CDR3 residues: CASRGGTGQGSTNYGYTF. DNA for the CDR3: TGTGCCAGCAGGGGGGGGACGGGCCAGGGTTCTACTAACTATGGCTACACCTTC. J is TRBJ1-2 and V is TRBV2; D may be TRBD1 (5 bases). This CDR3 has 18 residues. Trimming took 6 bases from V and 0 from J, leaving 23 bases between them. Germline V gives CDR1 SNHLY, CDR2 FYNNEI.

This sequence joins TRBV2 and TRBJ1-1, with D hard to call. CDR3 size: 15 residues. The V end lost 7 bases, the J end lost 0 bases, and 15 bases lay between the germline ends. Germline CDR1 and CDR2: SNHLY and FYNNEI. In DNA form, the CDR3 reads TGTGCCAGCACCGCCCCACAGAACATGAACACTGAAGCTTTCTTT. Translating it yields CASTAPQNMNTEAFF. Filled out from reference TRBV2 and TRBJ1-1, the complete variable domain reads EPEVTQTPSHQVTQMGQEVILRCVPISNHLYFYWYRQILGQKVEFLVSFYNNEISEKSEIFDDQFSVERPDGSNFTLKIRSTKLEDSAMYFCASTAPQNMNTEAFFGQGTRLTVV.

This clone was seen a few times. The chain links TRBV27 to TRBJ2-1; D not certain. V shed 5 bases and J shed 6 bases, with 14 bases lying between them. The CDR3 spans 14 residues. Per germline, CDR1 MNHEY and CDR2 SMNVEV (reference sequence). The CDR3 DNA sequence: TGTGCCAGCAGTCCCACCCCGGGTATCAATGAGCAGTTCTTC. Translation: CASSPTPGINEQFF.

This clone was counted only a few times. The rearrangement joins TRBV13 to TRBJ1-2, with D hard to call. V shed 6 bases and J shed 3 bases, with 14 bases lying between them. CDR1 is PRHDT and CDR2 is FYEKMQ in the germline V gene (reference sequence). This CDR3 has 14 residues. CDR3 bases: TGTGCCAGCAGGCGTGCGGGGAAGGACTATGGCTACACCTTC. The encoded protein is CASRRAGKDYGYTF.

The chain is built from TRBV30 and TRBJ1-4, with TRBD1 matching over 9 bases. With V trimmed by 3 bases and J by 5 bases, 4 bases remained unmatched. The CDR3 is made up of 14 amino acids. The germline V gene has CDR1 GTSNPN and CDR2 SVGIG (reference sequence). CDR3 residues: CAWSQTGGNEKLFF. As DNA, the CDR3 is TGTGCCTGGAGCCAGACAGGGGGGAATGAAAAACTGTTTTTT.

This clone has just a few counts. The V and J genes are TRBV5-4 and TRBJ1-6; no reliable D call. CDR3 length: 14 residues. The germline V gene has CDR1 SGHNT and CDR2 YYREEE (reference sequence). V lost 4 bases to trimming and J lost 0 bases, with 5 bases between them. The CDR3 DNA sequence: TGTGCCAGCAGCCCGAGCTCCTATAATTCACCCCTCCACTTT. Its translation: CASSPSSYNSPLHF.

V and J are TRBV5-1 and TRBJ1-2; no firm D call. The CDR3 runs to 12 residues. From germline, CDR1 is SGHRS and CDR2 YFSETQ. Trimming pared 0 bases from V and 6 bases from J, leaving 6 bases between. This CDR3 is CASSLEGNGYTF. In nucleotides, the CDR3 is TGCGCCAGCAGCTTGGAGGGTAATGGCTACACCTTC.

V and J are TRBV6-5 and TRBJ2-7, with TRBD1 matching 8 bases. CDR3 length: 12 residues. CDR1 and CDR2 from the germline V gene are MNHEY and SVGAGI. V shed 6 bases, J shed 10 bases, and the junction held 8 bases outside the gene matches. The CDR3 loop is CASSTPGGEQYF. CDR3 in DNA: TGTGCCAGCAGCACTCCAGGGGGCGAACAGTACTTC.

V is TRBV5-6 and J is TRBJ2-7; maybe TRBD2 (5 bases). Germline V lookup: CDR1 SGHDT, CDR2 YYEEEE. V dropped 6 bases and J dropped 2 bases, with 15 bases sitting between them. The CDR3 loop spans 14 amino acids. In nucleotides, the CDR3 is TGTGCCAGCAACATAGACTACCCGGCCTACGAGCAGTACTTC. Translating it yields CASNIDYPAYEQYF.

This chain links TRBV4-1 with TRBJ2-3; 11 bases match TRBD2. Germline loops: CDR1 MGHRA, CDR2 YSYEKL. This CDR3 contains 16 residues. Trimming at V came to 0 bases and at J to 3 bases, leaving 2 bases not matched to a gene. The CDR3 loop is CASSQDTSGGTDTQYF. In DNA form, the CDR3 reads TGCGCCAGCAGCCAAGATACTAGCGGGGGTACAGATACGCAGTATTTT.

CDR3 amino acids: CASKGLATDTQYF. The CDR3 DNA reads TGCGCCAGCAAGGGACTAGCAACAGATACGCAGTATTTT. The chain has TRBV5-1 and TRBJ2-3; 9 nucleotides agree with TRBD2. This CDR3 contains 13 residues. V trimming: 6 bases; J trimming: 3 bases; junction bases outside the gene matches: 2. Looked up from germline, CDR1 is SGHRS and CDR2 is YFSETQ.